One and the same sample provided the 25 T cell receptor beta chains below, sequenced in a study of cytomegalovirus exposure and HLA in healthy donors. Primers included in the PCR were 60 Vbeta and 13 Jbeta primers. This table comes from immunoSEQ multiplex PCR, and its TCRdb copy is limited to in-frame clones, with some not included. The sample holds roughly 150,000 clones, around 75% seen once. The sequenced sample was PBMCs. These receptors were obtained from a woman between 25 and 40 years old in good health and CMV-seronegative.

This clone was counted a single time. The CDR3 DNA reads as TGTGCCAGCAGGCAGGGGGTTCAAGAGACCCAGTACTTC. This sequence encodes CASRQGVQETQYF. This sequence joins TRBV27 and TRBJ2-5; 7 nucleotides agree with TRBD1. The CDR3 consists of 13 residues. Germline V gene data show CDR1 as MNHEY and CDR2 as SMNVEV (reference sequence). V dropped 6 bases and J dropped 2; count of bases not matched to a gene: 3.

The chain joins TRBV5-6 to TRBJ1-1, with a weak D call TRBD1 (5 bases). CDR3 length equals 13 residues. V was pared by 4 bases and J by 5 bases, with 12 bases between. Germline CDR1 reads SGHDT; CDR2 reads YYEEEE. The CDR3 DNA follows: TGTGCCAGCAGCGGCGGGGGGTGGACTGAAGCTTTCTTT. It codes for CASSGGGWTEAFF.

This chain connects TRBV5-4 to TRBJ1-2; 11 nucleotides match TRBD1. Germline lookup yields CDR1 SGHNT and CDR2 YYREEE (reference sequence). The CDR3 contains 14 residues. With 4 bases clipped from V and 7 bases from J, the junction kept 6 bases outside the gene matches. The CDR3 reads CASSPPGTGGGYTF. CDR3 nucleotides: TGTGCCAGCAGCCCCCCCGGGACAGGGGGTGGCTACACCTTC.

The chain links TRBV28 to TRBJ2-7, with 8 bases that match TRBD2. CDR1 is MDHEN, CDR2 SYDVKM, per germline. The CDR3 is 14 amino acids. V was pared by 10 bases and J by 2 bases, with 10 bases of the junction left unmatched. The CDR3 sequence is CATTGGANTYEQYV. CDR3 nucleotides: TGTGCCACCACGGGGGGGGCAAACACCTACGAGCAGTACGTC.

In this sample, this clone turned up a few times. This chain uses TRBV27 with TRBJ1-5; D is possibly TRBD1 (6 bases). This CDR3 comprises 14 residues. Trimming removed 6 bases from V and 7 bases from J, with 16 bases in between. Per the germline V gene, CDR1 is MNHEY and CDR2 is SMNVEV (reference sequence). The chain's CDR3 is CASRPTGSGQPQHF. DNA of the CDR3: TGTGCCAGCAGACCCACAGGGAGCGGCCAGCCCCAGCATTTT.

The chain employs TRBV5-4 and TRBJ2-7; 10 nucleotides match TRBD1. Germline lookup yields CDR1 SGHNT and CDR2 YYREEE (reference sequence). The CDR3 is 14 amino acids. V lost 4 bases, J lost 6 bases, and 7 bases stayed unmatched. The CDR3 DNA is TGTGCCAGCAGCAAGGACAGGGGGGTTCTCGAGCAGTACTTC. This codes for CASSKDRGVLEQYF.

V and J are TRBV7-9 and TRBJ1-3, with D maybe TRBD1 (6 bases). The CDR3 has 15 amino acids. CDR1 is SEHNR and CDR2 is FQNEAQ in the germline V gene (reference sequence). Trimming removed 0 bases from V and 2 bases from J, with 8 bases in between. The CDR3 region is CASSLATGPGNTIYF. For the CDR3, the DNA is TGTGCCAGCAGCTTAGCCACAGGGCCTGGAAACACCATATATTTT. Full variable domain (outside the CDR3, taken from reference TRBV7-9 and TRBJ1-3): DTGVSQNPRHKITKRGQNVTFRCDPISEHNRLYWYRQTLGQGPEFLTYFQNEAQLEKSRLLSDRFSAERPKGSFSTLEIQRTEQGDSAMYLCASSLATGPGNTIYFGEGSWLTVV.

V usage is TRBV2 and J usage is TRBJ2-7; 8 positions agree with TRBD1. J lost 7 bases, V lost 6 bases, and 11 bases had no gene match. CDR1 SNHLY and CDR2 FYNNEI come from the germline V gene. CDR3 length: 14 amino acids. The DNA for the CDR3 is TGTGCCAGCAGCCTCGGACAGGGTAATAGGGAGCAGTACTTC. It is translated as CASSLGQGNREQYF.

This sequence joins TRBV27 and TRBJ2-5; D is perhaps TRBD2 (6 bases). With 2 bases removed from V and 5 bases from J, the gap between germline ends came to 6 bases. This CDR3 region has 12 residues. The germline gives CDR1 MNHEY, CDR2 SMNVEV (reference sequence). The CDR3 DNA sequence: TGTGCCAGCAGTTTACGGGGGGAGACCCAGTACTTC. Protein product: CASSLRGETQYF.

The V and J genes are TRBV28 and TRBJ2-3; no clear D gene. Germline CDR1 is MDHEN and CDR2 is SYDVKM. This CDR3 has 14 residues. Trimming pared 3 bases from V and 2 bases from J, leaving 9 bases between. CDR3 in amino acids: CASSFVLLTDTQYF. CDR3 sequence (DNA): TGTGCCAGCAGTTTCGTACTACTCACAGATACGCAGTATTTT.

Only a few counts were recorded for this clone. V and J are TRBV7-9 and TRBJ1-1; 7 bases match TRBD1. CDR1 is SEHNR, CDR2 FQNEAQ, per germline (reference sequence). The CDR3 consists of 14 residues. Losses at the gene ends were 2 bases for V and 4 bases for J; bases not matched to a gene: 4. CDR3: CASSLSTGSTEAFF. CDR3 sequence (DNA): TGTGCCAGCAGCTTATCGACAGGGAGCACTGAAGCTTTCTTT.

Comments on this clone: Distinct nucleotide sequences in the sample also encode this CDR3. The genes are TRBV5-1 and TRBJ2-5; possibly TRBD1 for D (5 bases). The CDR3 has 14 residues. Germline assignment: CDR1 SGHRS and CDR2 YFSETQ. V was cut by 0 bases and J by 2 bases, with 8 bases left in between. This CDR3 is CASSLVQGQETQYF. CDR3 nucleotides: TGCGCCAGCAGCTTGGTCCAGGGACAAGAGACCCAGTACTTC.

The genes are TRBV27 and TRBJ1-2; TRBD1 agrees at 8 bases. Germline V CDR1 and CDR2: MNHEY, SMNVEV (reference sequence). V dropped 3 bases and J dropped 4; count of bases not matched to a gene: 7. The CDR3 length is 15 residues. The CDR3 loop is CASSFQDRVGYGYTF. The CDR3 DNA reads TGTGCCAGCAGTTTCCAGGACAGGGTGGGCTATGGCTACACCTTC.

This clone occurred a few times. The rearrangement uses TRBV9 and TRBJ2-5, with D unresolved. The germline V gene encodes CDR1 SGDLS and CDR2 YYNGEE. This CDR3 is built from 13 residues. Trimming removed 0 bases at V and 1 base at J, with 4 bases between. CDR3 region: CASSVAPQETQYF. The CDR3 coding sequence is TGTGCCAGCAGCGTAGCTCCCCAAGAGACCCAGTACTTC.

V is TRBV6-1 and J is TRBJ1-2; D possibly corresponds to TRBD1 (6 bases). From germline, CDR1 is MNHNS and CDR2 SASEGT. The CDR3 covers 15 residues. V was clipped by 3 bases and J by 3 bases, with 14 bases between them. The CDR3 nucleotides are TGTGCCAGCAGTGAGGCAGGGGCGGTAGACTATGGCTACACCTTC. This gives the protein CASSEAGAVDYGYTF.

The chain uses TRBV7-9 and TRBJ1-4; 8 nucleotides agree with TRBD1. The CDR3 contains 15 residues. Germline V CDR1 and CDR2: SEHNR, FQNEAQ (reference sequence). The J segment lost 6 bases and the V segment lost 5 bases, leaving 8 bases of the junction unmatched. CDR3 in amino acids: CASSATGAHYEKLFF. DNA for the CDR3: TGTGCCAGCAGCGCGACAGGGGCCCACTATGAAAAACTGTTTTTT.

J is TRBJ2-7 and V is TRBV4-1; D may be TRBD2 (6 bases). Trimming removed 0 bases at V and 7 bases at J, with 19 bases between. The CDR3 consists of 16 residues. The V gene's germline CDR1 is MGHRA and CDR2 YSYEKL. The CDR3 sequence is CASSQDERDWPTEQYF. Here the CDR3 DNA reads TGCGCCAGCAGCCAAGATGAGAGGGACTGGCCAACAGAGCAGTACTTC.

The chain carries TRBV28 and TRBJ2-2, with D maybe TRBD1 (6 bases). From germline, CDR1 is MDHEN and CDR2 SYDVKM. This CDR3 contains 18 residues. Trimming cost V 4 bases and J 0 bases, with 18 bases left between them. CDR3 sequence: CASSSPGTRNTNTGELFF. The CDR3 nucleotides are TGTGCCAGCAGTTCTCCCGGGACAAGAAATACGAACACCGGGGAGCTGTTTTTT.

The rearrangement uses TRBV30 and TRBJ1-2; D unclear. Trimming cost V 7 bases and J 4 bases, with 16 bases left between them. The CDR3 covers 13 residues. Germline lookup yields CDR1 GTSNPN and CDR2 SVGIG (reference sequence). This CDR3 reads CALRTGVSYGYTF. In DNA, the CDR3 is TGTGCCTTGCGAACCGGGGTCAGCTATGGCTACACCTTC.

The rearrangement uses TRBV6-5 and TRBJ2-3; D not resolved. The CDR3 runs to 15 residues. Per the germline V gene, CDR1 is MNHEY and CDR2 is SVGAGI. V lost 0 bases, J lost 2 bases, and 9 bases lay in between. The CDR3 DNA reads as TGTGCCAGCAGTTACTCGTTCAGGTTCACAGATACGCAGTATTTT. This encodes CASSYSFRFTDTQYF.

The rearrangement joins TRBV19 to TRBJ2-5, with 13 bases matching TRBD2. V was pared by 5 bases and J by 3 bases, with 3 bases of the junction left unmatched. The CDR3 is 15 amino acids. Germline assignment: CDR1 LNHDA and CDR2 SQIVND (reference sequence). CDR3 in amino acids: CASSEGLAGKETQYF. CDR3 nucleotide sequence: TGTGCCAGTAGTGAGGGACTAGCGGGGAAAGAGACCCAGTACTTC.

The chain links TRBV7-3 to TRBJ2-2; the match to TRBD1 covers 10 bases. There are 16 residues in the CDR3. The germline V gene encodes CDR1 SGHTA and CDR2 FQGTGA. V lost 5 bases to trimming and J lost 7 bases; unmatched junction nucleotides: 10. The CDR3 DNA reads TGTGCCAGCAGCCGGTTCGGGACAGGGGTTGGCGGGGAGCTGTTTTTT. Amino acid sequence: CASSRFGTGVGGELFF.

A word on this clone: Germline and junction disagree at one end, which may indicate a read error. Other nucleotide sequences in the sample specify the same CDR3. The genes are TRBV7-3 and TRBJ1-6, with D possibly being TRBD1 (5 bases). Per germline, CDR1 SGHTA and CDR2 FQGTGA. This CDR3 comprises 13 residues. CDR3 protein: CASSLQGDSPLHF. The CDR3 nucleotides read TGTGCCAGCAGCTTGCAGGGTGATTCGCCCCTCCACTTT. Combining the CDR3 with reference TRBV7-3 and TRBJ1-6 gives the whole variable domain GAGVSQTPSNKVTEKGKYVELRCDPISGHTALYWYRQSLGQGPEFLIYFQGTGAADDSGLPNDRFFAVRPEGSVSTLKIQRTERGDSAVYLCASSLQGDSPLHFGNGTRLTVT.

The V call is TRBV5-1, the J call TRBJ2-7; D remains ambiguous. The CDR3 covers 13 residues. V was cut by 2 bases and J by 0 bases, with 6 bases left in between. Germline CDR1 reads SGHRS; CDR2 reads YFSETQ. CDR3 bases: TGCGCCAGCAGCTTTAGCAGCTCCTACGAGCAGTACTTC. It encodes CASSFSSSYEQYF.

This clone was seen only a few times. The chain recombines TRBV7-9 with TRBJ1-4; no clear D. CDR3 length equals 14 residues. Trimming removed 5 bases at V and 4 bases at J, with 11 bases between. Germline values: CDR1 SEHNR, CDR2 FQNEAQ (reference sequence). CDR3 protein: CASSLRIDNEKLFF. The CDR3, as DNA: TGTGCCAGCAGCCTCCGTATAGATAATGAAAAACTGTTTTTT.